This is a list of T cell receptor beta chains from one sample in a study of radiotherapy plus CTLA-4 blockade in lung cancer. Libraries were prepared by immunoSEQ multiplex PCR; TCRdb keeps only in-frame clonotypes and omits some of them. The sample consists of 78,000 or so clones, around nine tenths of them appearing once. The source was peripheral blood, collected from a patient treated with radiotherapy plus ipilimumab. These receptors were collected from a human donor with non-small cell lung cancer who had stable disease on radiotherapy plus ipilimumab. Each CDR3 is given with its conserved first and last residue. Each record gives: CDR3 DNA, CDR3 protein, clone size, V gene, D gene, J gene. A D gene is named only where the DNA matches it firmly. Part of the rows lack a size; the others show once, few, many or a class for expanded clones.

DNA: TGTGCCAGCAGCACCCGGAGACTAGCGGCTGGAGATACGCAGTATTTT
CDR3: CASSTRRLAAGDTQYF
size: .
V: TRBV7-6
D: TRBD2
J: TRBJ2-3

DNA: TGTGCCAGCAGCTTATACCAGGGGTCGTACGAGCAGTACTTC
CDR3: CASSLYQGSYEQYF
size: .
V: TRBV7-9
D: .
J: TRBJ2-7

DNA: TGTGCCAGTAGTATAGGACTAGCGACTTACAATGAGCAGTTCTTC
CDR3: CASSIGLATYNEQFF
size: .
V: TRBV19
D: TRBD2
J: TRBJ2-1

DNA: TGTGCCAGCAGTTTAGGGAGCGGGGGGGCTTGGGAGACCCAGTACTTC
CDR3: CASSLGSGGAWETQYF
size: .
V: TRBV28
D: TRBD2
J: TRBJ2-5

DNA: TGCGCCAGCGCCCCCGGGGGCCGGAGTAGGGAGCAGTACTTC
CDR3: CASAPGGRSREQYF
size: few
V: TRBV10-1
D: .
J: TRBJ2-7

DNA: TGTGCCAGCAGCCCAAGCAATCCAGATACGCAGTATTTT
CDR3: CASSPSNPDTQYF
size: .
V: TRBV7-9
D: .
J: TRBJ2-3

DNA: TGTGCCAGCAGTGGGACCCGAAATGAAAAACTGTTTTTT
CDR3: CASSGTRNEKLFF
size: .
V: TRBV6-1
D: .
J: TRBJ1-4

DNA: TGTGCCAGCAGCTCACGACAGGGGGAGTACACTGAAGCTTTCTTT
CDR3: CASSSRQGEYTEAFF
size: .
V: TRBV5-4
D: TRBD1
J: TRBJ1-1

DNA: TGTGCCAGCAGTATAAACAGGGTTGGTACTGAAGCTTTCTTT
CDR3: CASSINRVGTEAFF
size: .
V: TRBV28
D: .
J: TRBJ1-1

DNA: TGCGCCAGCAGCGTACCCCGGGACTCCGCCAATGAGCAGTTCTTC
CDR3: CASSVPRDSANEQFF
size: .
V: TRBV5-1
D: .
J: TRBJ2-1

DNA: TGTGCCAGCATGGATCAAGGGCGCACAGATACGCAGTATTTT
CDR3: CASMDQGRTDTQYF
size: .
V: TRBV6-5
D: .
J: TRBJ2-3

DNA: TGTGCCAGCATCAGGGGGGTTGAGCAGTTCTTC
CDR3: CASIRGVEQFF
size: .
V: TRBV27
D: .
J: TRBJ2-1

DNA: TGTGCCAGCAGTTGGGGACGACAATCCTACAATGAGCAGTTCTTC
CDR3: CASSWGRQSYNEQFF
size: once
V: TRBV27
D: .
J: TRBJ2-1

DNA: TGTGCCAGCAGCTTAGGGACAGCGGTGGGGGCAACAGATACGCAGTATTTT
CDR3: CASSLGTAVGATDTQYF
size: .
V: TRBV7-6
D: .
J: TRBJ2-3

DNA: TGTGCCAGCAGCCCAGGGACAGGGAGGAATGAGCAGTTCTTC
CDR3: CASSPGTGRNEQFF
size: .
V: TRBV9
D: TRBD1
J: TRBJ2-1

DNA: TGTGCCAGCAGTGAGGGGGGGACAGGGGGCAATACGCAGTATTTT
CDR3: CASSEGGTGGNTQYF
size: .
V: TRBV6-1
D: TRBD1
J: TRBJ2-3

DNA: TGTGCCAGCAGCTCAGCCTCCCCACAAGAGACCCAGTACTTC
CDR3: CASSSASPQETQYF
size: once
V: TRBV5-5
D: .
J: TRBJ2-5

DNA: TGTGCCAGCAGTTCACAGGGGCATGAGCAGTTCTTC
CDR3: CASSSQGHEQFF
size: .
V: TRBV28
D: TRBD1
J: TRBJ2-1

DNA: TGTGCCAGCAGCTGTGAGCCAGGGAGGGATGAGCAGTTCTTC
CDR3: CASSCEPGRDEQFF
size: .
V: TRBV11-3
D: TRBD2
J: TRBJ2-1

DNA: TGTGCCAGCAGTTCCTCCGGAGAAAGCCTCAGGGGCTACACCTTC
CDR3: CASSSSGESLRGYTF
size: .
V: TRBV6-5
D: .
J: TRBJ1-2

DNA: TGTGCCAGCAGCTTGCCCGGGAATCAGCCCCAGCATTTT
CDR3: CASSLPGNQPQHF
size: .
V: TRBV7-9
D: .
J: TRBJ1-5